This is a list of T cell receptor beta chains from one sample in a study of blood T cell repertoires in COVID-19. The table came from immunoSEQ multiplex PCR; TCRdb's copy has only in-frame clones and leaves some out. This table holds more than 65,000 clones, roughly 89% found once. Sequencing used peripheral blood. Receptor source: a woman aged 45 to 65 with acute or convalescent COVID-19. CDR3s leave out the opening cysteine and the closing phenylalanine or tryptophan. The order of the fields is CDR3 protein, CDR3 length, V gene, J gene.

CDR3 protein: ASSQASGGAFGANVLT
CDR3 length: 16
V gene: TRBV4-1
J gene: TRBJ2-6

CDR3 protein: ASSSSGRYSTDTQY
CDR3 length: 14
V gene: TRBV28
J gene: TRBJ2-3

CDR3 protein: ASSIFDRATEAF
CDR3 length: 12
V gene: TRBV19
J gene: TRBJ1-1

CDR3 protein: ASRLAGGQETQY
CDR3 length: 12
V gene: TRBV5-6
J gene: TRBJ2-5

CDR3 protein: ASSVNQGANSPLH
CDR3 length: 13
V gene: TRBV9
J gene: TRBJ1-6

CDR3 protein: ASSQDLAGTGELF
CDR3 length: 13
V gene: TRBV4-3
J gene: TRBJ2-2

CDR3 protein: ASSQITGNEKLF
CDR3 length: 12
V gene: TRBV3-1/TRBV3-2
J gene: TRBJ1-4

CDR3 protein: ASSPGQGPNTEAF
CDR3 length: 13
V gene: TRBV27
J gene: TRBJ1-1

CDR3 protein: ASSIWTGGVQPQH
CDR3 length: 13
V gene: TRBV19
J gene: TRBJ1-5

CDR3 protein: ASSRDRGQPQH
CDR3 length: 11
V gene: TRBV6-4
J gene: TRBJ1-5

CDR3 protein: ASSGRQGSEQY
CDR3 length: 11
V gene: TRBV2
J gene: TRBJ2-7

CDR3 protein: ASSYSGKTTGRQF
CDR3 length: 13
V gene: TRBV6-5
J gene: TRBJ2-1

CDR3 protein: ASSPQGVGNTEAF
CDR3 length: 13
V gene: TRBV5-1
J gene: TRBJ1-1

CDR3 protein: AWSGTSTGELF
CDR3 length: 11
V gene: TRBV30
J gene: TRBJ2-2

CDR3 protein: ASSGTGDHEQF
CDR3 length: 11
V gene: TRBV5-4
J gene: TRBJ2-1

CDR3 protein: ASSQQGSGYGYT
CDR3 length: 12
V gene: TRBV5-1
J gene: TRBJ1-2

CDR3 protein: ASSTSLGAF
CDR3 length: 9
V gene: TRBV6-1
J gene: TRBJ1-1

CDR3 protein: ASSLRQNTEAF
CDR3 length: 11
V gene: TRBV7-8
J gene: TRBJ1-1

CDR3 protein: ATPGGAGYEQY
CDR3 length: 11
V gene: TRBV6-5
J gene: TRBJ2-7

CDR3 protein: SVEEGDFHLSEQF
CDR3 length: 13
V gene: TRBV29-1
J gene: TRBJ2-1

CDR3 protein: ASSLGQGARQPQH
CDR3 length: 13
V gene: TRBV7-2
J gene: TRBJ1-5

CDR3 protein: ATSRDPGSNQPQH
CDR3 length: 13
V gene: TRBV15
J gene: TRBJ1-5

CDR3 protein: ASSIAGGDYEQY
CDR3 length: 12
V gene: TRBV19
J gene: TRBJ2-7

CDR3 protein: ASSPTSGEGSTQY
CDR3 length: 13
V gene: TRBV9
J gene: TRBJ2-3

CDR3 protein: ASILKGGLRQGLNTEAF
CDR3 length: 17
V gene: TRBV7-9
J gene: TRBJ1-1

CDR3 protein: ASSQSQVNTEAF
CDR3 length: 12
V gene: TRBV4-3
J gene: TRBJ1-1

CDR3 protein: ASSLAGVRNTIY
CDR3 length: 12
V gene: TRBV11-2
J gene: TRBJ1-3

CDR3 protein: ASSPNRGDYNSPLH
CDR3 length: 14
V gene: TRBV7-2
J gene: TRBJ1-6

CDR3 protein: ASSNTKEAEAF
CDR3 length: 11
V gene: TRBV27
J gene: TRBJ1-1

CDR3 protein: ASSIGTSASTDTQY
CDR3 length: 14
V gene: TRBV19
J gene: TRBJ2-3

CDR3 protein: ASSQDQGGVNEKLF
CDR3 length: 14
V gene: TRBV4-2
J gene: TRBJ1-4

CDR3 protein: ASSPLRATNYEQY
CDR3 length: 13
V gene: TRBV7-9
J gene: TRBJ2-7

CDR3 protein: ASSLVAQGGNTEAF
CDR3 length: 14
V gene: TRBV5-5
J gene: TRBJ1-1

CDR3 protein: ASSFSRTSSPLH
CDR3 length: 12
V gene: TRBV5-4
J gene: TRBJ1-6

CDR3 protein: AWTWDRVGYT
CDR3 length: 10
V gene: TRBV30
J gene: TRBJ1-2

CDR3 protein: ASSPGQGKYGYT
CDR3 length: 12
V gene: TRBV11-2
J gene: TRBJ1-2